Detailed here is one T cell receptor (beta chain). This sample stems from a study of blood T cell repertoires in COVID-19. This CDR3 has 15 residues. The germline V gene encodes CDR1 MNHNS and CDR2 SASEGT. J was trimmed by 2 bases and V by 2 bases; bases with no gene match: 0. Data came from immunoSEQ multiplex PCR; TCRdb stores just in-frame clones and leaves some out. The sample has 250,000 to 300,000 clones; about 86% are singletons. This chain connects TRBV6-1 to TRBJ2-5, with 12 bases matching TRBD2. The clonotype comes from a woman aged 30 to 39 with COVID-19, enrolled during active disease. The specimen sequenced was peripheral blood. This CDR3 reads CASSELAGGQETQYF. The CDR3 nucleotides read TGTGCCAGCAGTGAACTAGCGGGGGGGCAAGAGACCCAGTACTTC.